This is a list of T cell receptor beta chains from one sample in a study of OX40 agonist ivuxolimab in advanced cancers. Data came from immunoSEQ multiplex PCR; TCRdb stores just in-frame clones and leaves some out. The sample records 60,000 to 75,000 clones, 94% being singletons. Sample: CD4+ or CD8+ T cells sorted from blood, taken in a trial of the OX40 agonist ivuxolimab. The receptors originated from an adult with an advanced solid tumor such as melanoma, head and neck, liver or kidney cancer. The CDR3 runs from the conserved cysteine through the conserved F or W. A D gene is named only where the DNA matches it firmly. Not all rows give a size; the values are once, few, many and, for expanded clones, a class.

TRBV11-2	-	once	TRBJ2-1	CASSLGLAQGSYNEQFF	TGTGCCAGCAGCTTAGGGCTAGCACAGGGCTCCTACAATGAGCAGTTCTTC
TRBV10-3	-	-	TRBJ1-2	CAIRAERVGYTF	TGTGCCATCAGGGCAGAGAGGGTCGGCTACACCTTC
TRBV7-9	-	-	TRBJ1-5	CASSLWVQPQHF	TGTGCCAGCAGCTTATGGGTGCAGCCCCAGCATTTT
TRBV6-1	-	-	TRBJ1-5	CASSETSGALNQPQHF	TGTGCCAGCAGTGAAACAAGCGGGGCCCTCAATCAGCCCCAGCATTTT
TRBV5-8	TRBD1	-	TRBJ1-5	CASSLKGQGLQPQHF	TGTGCCAGCAGCTTGAAAGGACAGGGACTGCAGCCCCAGCATTTT
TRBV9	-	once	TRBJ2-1	CASSPRIYNEQFF	TGTGCCAGCAGCCCGAGGATCTACAATGAGCAGTTCTTC
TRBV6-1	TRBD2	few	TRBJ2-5	CASSELAGGPQETQYF	TGTGCCAGCAGTGAATTAGCGGGAGGGCCACAAGAGACCCAGTACTTC
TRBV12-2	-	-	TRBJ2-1	CASRSTWDYGFYNEQFF	TGTGCAAGTCGCTCGACGTGGGACTACGGGTTCTACAATGAGCAGTTCTTC
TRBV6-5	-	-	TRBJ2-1	CASSYSIAGAEQFF	TGTGCCAGCAGTTACTCGATTGCAGGAGCGGAGCAGTTCTTC
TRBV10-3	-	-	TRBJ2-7	CAISVGDEQYF	TGTGCCATCAGTGTAGGGGACGAGCAGTACTTC
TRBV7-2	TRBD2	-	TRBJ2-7	CASSPGLAAYEQYF	TGTGCCAGCAGCCCAGGACTAGCGGCCTACGAGCAGTACTTC
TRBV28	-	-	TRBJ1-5	CASSRISNQPQHF	TGTGCCAGCAGTCGGATCAGCAATCAGCCCCAGCATTTT
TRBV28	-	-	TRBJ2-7	CASSSLQGTYEQYF	TGTGCCAGCAGTTCGCTACAGGGTACCTACGAGCAGTACTTC
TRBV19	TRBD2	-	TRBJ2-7	CASSPRRELAYEQYF	TGTGCCAGTAGTCCCAGGCGGGAGTTAGCCTACGAGCAGTACTTC
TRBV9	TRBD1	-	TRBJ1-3	CASSPRKGTALSGNTIYF	TGTGCCAGCAGCCCGCGTAAGGGGACAGCTCTCTCTGGAAACACCATATATTTT
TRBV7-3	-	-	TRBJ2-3	CASSLKGVVNLGTDTQYF	TGTGCCAGCAGCTTAAAAGGGGTAGTTAACTTAGGCACAGATACGCAGTATTTT
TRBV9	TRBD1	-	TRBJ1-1	CASRLTGDTEAFF	TGTGCCAGCAGACTGACAGGGGACACTGAAGCTTTCTTT
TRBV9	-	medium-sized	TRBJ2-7	CASSPQGRTYEQYF	TGTGCCAGCAGCCCCCAAGGGCGTACCTACGAGCAGTACTTC
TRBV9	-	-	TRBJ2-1	CASSVARNEQFF	TGTGCCAGCAGCGTAGCCAGGAATGAGCAGTTCTTC
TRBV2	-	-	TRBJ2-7	CASSVGSSYEQYF	TGTGCCAGCAGTGTCGGCAGCTCCTACGAGCAGTACTTC
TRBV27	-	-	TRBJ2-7	CASSLSKLYEQYF	TGTGCCAGCAGTTTATCCAAACTGTACGAGCAGTACTTC
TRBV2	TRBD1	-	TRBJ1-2	CASSEVTGASLYGYTF	TGTGCCAGCAGTGAAGTAACAGGGGCCTCTCTCTATGGCTACACCTTC
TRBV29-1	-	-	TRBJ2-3	CSVVGEVYGDTQYF	TGCAGCGTGGTGGGGGAGGTATACGGAGATACGCAGTATTTT
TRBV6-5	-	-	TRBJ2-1	CASTLPFSYNEQFF	TGTGCCAGCACCCTGCCGTTCTCCTACAATGAGCAGTTCTTC
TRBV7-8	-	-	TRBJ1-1	CASRGVTGLISPLNTEAFF	TGTGCCAGCAGGGGGGTTACGGGCTTAATCTCCCCTCTGAACACTGAAGCTTTCTTT
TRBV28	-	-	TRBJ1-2	CASSFRPTIQSNYGYTF	TGTGCCAGCAGTTTCCGGCCGACTATTCAATCTAACTATGGCTACACCTTC
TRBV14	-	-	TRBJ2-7	CASSQDYGEQYF	TGTGCCAGCAGCCAAGATTACGGCGAGCAGTACTTC
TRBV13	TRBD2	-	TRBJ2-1	CASSQRGGRGDEQFF	TGTGCCAGCAGTCAGAGGGGCGGGAGAGGCGATGAGCAGTTCTTC
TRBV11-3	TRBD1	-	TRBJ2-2	CASTIPTGGLAGELFF	TGTGCCAGCACCATACCTACAGGGGGTCTCGCCGGGGAGCTGTTTTTT
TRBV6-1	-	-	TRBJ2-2	CASEAGGFGTGELFF	TGTGCCTCCGAAGCAGGGGGGTTCGGGACCGGGGAGCTGTTTTTT
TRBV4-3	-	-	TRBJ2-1	CASSSDSRSYNEQFF	TGCGCCAGCAGCTCGGACAGCCGCTCCTACAATGAGCAGTTCTTC
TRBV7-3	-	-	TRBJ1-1	CASSLLEGTEAFF	TGTGCCAGCAGCTTACTGGAGGGCACTGAAGCTTTCTTT
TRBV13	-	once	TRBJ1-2	CASSLGQGYYGYTF	TGTGCCAGCAGCTTAGGCCAGGGTTACTATGGCTACACCTTC
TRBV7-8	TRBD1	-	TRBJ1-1	CASSLAGDRDWNTEAFF	TGTGCCAGCAGCTTAGCCGGGGACAGGGACTGGAACACTGAAGCTTTCTTT
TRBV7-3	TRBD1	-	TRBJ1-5	CASSPRDRFNQPQHF	TGTGCCAGCAGCCCCCGGGACAGGTTCAATCAGCCCCAGCATTTT
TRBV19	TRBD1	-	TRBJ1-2	CASRAHDRAGGYTF	TGTGCCAGTAGGGCACACGACAGGGCGGGCGGCTACACCTTC
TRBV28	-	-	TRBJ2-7	CASSAPGQSYEQYF	TGTGCCAGCAGCGCACCCGGACAGTCCTACGAGCAGTACTTC